This entry concerns a single T cell receptor beta chain. The sample is drawn from a study of response to subunit inactivated influenza vaccine. TCRdb fed the RT-PCR reads into MiXCR, producing one record per CDR3 protein. The sample lists 450,000 to 600,000 distinct CDR3 sequences, 16% occurring once. Trimming stripped 6 bases from V and 5 bases from J, with 16 bases between. Germline V gene data show CDR1 as MDHEN and CDR2 as SYDVKM. CDR3 length equals 14 residues. V usage is TRBV28 and J usage is TRBJ2-5, with D unclear. The input for sequencing was CD4+ T cells sorted from PBMCs, taken 23 months after vaccination. The TCR was taken from a man aged 45 to 75 who received an inactivated influenza vaccine. The CDR3: CASSRSSAPETQYF. CDR3 nucleotide sequence: TGTGCCAGCAGCCGATCATCGGCCCCGGAGACCCAGTACTTC.